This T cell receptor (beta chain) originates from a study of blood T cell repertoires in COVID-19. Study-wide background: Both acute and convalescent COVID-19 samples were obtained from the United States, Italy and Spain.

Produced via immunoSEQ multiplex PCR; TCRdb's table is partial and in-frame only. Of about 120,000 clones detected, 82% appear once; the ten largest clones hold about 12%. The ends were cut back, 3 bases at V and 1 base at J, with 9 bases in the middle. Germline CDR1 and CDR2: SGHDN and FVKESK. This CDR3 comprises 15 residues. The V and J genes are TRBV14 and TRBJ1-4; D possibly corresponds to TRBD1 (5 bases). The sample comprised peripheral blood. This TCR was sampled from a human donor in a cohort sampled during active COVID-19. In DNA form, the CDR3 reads TGTGCCAGCAGCCATTACGGGGGAACTAATGAAAAACTGTTTTTT. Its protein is CASSHYGGTNEKLFF.